This T cell receptor (beta chain) was identified during a study of technical replicates of blood from several donors. Assay used: immunoSEQ multiplex PCR; TCRdb lists only in-frame clones, some missing. This repertoire shows 75,000 to 95,000 clones, 85% to 95% found once; its top ten account for 0.27%. In germline, CDR1 is LNHDA, CDR2 SQIVND (reference sequence). V lost 8 bases, J lost 9 bases, and 10 bases stayed unmatched. CDR3 length equals 13 residues. This chain uses TRBV19 with TRBJ1-2, with 9 bases matching TRBD1. The source of this sequence is a human donor in good health. The sequenced sample consisted of T cells isolated from PBMCs. The CDR3 nucleotides read TGTGCCAGTCTGGGACAGGGCCTCCTTCGCTACACCTTC. Protein sequence: CASLGQGLLRYTF.